These 13 T cell receptor beta chains originate from one sample sequenced in a study of T cells in Graves' hyperthyroidism and ophthalmopathy. Amplification yielded TCR beta CDR3 regions, with RNA transcripts as the source. A first-round RT-PCR of the TCR CDR3 used the HTBI primer set. TCRdb used MiXCR to reprocess the multiplex PCR reads, holding one entry per CDR3 protein. The sample lists 550,000 to 600,000 distinct CDR3 sequences, 12% to 15% seen once, with over 6% in the top ten. The sample taken for sequencing was blood. Receptors were obtained from a woman between 18 and 29 years old with Graves' ophthalmopathy.

This clonotype has just a few counts. The chain has TRBV6-2 or TRBV6-3 and TRBJ2-7; D could derive from TRBD1 or TRBD2 (5 bases each). This CDR3 has 13 residues. The germline V gene has CDR1 MNHEY and CDR2 SVGEGT. The germline V and J ends were trimmed by 6 bases and 4 bases, with 13 bases remaining between them. The CDR3 DNA reads as TGTGCCAGCAGGAACCGGGGCTTTTACGAGCAGTACTTC. Translated, it gives CASRNRGFYEQYF.

This clonotype came up a few times. The chain links TRBV9 to TRBJ2-2; D is ambiguous. Trimming took 1 base from V and 4 from J, leaving 5 bases between them. This CDR3 region has 13 residues. Germline V gives CDR1 SGDLS, CDR2 YYNGEE. The CDR3 protein is CASSVSATGELFF. In DNA, the CDR3 is TGTGCCAGCAGCGTATCGGCCACCGGGGAGCTGTTTTTT.

This clonotype occurred many times. This chain's CDR3 is CASSLGGTRPTDTQYF. The CDR3 coding sequence is TGTGCCAGCAGTTTAGGGGGGACTAGGCCCACAGATACGCAGTATTTT. The rearrangement joins TRBV12-3 or TRBV12-4 to TRBJ2-3, with 8 bases aligning to TRBD2. The CDR3 covers 16 residues. V was clipped by 1 base and J by 2 bases; unmatched bases: 5.

This clonotype was found many times. The V call is TRBV27, the J call TRBJ1-1; D call uncertain. Between the trimmed V and J ends, which lost 5 bases and 1 base, there was a span of 8 bases. Germline CDR1 is MNHEY and CDR2 is SMNVEV (reference sequence). The CDR3 contains 13 residues. DNA for the CDR3: TGTGCCAGCAGTACGACACCGAACACTGAAGCTTTCTTT. It is translated as CASSTTPNTEAFF.

This clonotype was recorded many times. The rearrangement joins TRBV12-3 or TRBV12-4 to TRBJ2-7; maybe TRBD1 (5 bases). Deletions cut 7 bases from V and 0 bases from J, with 13 bases between. This CDR3 has 14 residues. CDR3 bases: TGTGCCAGCACTCACGGGCAGGGCTCCTACGAGCAGTACTTC. It translates to CASTHGQGSYEQYF.

The chain recombines TRBV19 with TRBJ1-5; a possible D gene is TRBD1 (6 bases). The CDR3 length is 16 residues. Trimming took off 3 bases at V and 4 bases at J, with 16 bases between the two ends. Germline V lookup: CDR1 LNHDA, CDR2 SQIVND (reference sequence). CDR3 amino acids: CASSIAGARGNQPQHF. The CDR3 region has the DNA TGTGCCAGTAGTATTGCGGGGGCGCGTGGTAATCAGCCCCAGCATTTT.

The rearrangement links TRBV27 to TRBJ1-6, with 7 nucleotides matching TRBD1. Germline V lookup: CDR1 MNHEY, CDR2 SMNVEV (reference sequence). CDR3 length equals 13 residues. The V and J ends lost 9 bases and 7 bases, in that order; junction bases with no gene match: 6. The CDR3: CASATGRNSPLHF. CDR3 nucleotides: TGTGCCAGTGCGACAGGGAGGAATTCACCCCTCCACTTT.

This chain joins TRBV19 and TRBJ2-2, with D perhaps TRBD1 (6 bases). The CDR3 runs to 13 residues. Germline CDR1 LNHDA, CDR2 SQIVND (reference sequence). V lost 3 bases and J lost 6, with 8 bases in between. The CDR3 loop reads CASSIGQSGELFF. The CDR3 coding sequence is TGTGCCAGTAGTATCGGACAGTCCGGGGAGCTGTTTTTT.

This clonotype was found many times. This sequence joins TRBV20-1 and TRBJ2-7; 7 bases fit TRBD1. CDR3 length: 15 amino acids. The V gene end was trimmed by 6 bases and the J gene end by 5 bases; junction bases not matched to a gene: 16. CDR1 is DFQATT, CDR2 SNEGSKA, per germline (reference sequence). CDR3 sequence: CSARTPTGNPDEQYF. In DNA, the CDR3 is TGCAGTGCCCGGACGCCGACAGGGAACCCTGACGAGCAGTACTTC.

At least ten counts were recorded for this clonotype. The rearrangement links TRBV11-2 to TRBJ2-1, with 11 positions matching TRBD2. The germline CDR1 and CDR2 sequences are SGHAT and FQNNGV. After removal of 2 bases from V and 15 bases from J, the junction contained 18 bases not matched to a gene. The CDR3 runs 17 residues. The CDR3 protein is CASSLRLTSGTGERLFF. The CDR3 nucleotides read TGTGCCAGCAGCTTAAGGTTGACTAGCGGGACCGGAGAGCGGTTGTTCTTC.

This clonotype was recorded at least ten times. The chain carries TRBV12-3 or TRBV12-4 and TRBJ1-4; TRBD1 matches at 7 bases. The length of the CDR3 is 14 residues. Trimming took 2 bases from V and 6 from J; bases not matched to a gene: 3. This CDR3 is CASSLRGLDEKLFF. The CDR3 region has the DNA TGTGCCAGCAGTTTAAGGGGGCTGGATGAAAAACTGTTTTTT.

This clonotype has a handful of counts. The rearrangement joins TRBV27 to TRBJ2-7, with D maybe TRBD1 (5 bases). The CDR3 spans 13 residues. The germline CDR1 and CDR2 sequences are MNHEY and SMNVEV (reference sequence). Between the trimmed V and J ends, which lost 2 bases and 4 bases, there was a span of 9 bases. The CDR3 is CASSLIGAYEQYF. The DNA of the CDR3 is TGTGCCAGCAGTTTAATTGGGGCGTACGAGCAGTACTTC.

This clonotype was found many times. The chain uses TRBV7-9 and TRBJ1-1; D remains ambiguous. This CDR3 has 10 amino acids. CDR1 SEHNR and CDR2 FQNEAQ come from the germline V gene (reference sequence). Trimming pared 3 bases from V and 6 bases from J, leaving 2 bases between. CDR3 bases: TGTGCCAGCAGCTTTGCTGAAGCTTTCTTT. Its translation: CASSFAEAFF.